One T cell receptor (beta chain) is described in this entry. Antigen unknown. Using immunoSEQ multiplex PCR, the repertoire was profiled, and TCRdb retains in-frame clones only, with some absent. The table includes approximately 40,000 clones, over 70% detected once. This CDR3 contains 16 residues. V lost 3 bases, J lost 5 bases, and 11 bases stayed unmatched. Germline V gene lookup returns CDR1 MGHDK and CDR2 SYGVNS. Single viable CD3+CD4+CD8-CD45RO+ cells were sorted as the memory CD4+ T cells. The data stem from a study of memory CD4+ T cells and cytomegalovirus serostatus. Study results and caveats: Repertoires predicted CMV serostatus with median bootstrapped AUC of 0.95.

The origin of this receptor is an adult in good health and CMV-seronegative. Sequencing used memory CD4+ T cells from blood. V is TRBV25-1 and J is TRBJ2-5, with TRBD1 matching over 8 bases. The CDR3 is CASSDPRTGNGETQYF. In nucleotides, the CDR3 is TGTGCCAGCAGTGATCCCCGGACAGGGAATGGGGAGACCCAGTACTTC.